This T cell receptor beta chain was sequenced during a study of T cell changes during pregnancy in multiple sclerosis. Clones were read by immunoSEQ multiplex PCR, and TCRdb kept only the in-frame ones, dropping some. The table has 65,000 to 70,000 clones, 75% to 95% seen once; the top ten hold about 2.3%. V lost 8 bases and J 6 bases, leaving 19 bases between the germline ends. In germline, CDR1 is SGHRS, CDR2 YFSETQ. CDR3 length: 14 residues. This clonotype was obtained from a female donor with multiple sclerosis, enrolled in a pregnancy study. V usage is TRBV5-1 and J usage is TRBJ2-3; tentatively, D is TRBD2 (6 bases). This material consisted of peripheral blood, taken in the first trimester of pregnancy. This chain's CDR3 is CASFSGAGSDTQYF. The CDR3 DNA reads TGCGCCAGTTTCAGCGGTGCGGGGAGTGATACGCAGTATTTT.